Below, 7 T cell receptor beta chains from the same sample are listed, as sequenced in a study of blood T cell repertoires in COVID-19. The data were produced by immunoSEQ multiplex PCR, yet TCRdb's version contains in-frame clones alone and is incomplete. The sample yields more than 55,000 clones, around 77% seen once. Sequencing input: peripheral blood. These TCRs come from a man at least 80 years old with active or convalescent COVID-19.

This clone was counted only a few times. The CDR3 DNA is TGTGCCACTAGGGGCAATGAGCAGTTCTTC. Protein sequence: CATRGNEQFF. The chain carries TRBV24-1 and TRBJ2-1; tentatively, D is TRBD1 (5 bases). The CDR3 spans 10 residues. Trimming took 10 bases from V and 6 from J, leaving 6 bases between them. CDR1 is KGHDR and CDR2 is SFDVKD in the germline V gene.

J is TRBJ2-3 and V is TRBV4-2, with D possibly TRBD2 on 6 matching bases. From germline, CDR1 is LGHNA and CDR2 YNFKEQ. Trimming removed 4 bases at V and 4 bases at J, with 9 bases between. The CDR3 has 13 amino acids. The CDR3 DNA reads TGTGCCAGCAGCCTGGACTATTCAGATACGCAGTATTTT. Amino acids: CASSLDYSDTQYF.

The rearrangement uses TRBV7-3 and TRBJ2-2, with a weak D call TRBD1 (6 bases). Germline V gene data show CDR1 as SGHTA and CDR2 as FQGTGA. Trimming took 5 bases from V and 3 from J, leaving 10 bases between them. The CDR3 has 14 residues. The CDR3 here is CASSRDTDTGELFF. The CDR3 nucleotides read TGTGCCAGCAGCCGGGACACTGACACCGGGGAGCTGTTTTTT.

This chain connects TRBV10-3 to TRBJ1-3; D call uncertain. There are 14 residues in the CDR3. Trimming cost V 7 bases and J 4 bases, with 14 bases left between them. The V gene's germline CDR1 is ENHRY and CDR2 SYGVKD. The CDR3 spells CAITQADLGNTIYF. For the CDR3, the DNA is TGTGCCATCACGCAGGCGGACTTAGGAAACACCATATATTTT.

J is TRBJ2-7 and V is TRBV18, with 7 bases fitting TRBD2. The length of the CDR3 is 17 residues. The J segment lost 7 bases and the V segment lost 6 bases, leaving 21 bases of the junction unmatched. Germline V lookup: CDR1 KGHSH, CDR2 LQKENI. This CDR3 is CASSPTRGLSGMGEQYF. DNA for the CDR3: TGTGCCAGCTCGCCCACCCGGGGACTAAGCGGGATGGGGGAGCAGTACTTC.

The CDR3 region has the DNA TGTGCCAGCAGTGAAATGCGGGAGGGGCAGTTCTTC. Amino acid sequence: CASSEMREGQFF. The J gene is TRBJ2-1, the V gene TRBV2; 9 bases line up with TRBD2. Germline-derived CDR1 and CDR2 are SNHLY and FYNNEI. V shed 2 bases, J shed 12 bases, and the junction held 2 bases outside the gene matches. CDR3 length: 12 amino acids.

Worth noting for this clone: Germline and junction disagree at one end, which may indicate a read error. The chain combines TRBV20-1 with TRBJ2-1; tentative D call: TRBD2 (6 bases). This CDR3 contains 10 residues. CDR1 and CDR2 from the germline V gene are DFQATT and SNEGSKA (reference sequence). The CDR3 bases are TGCAGTGCTGCCCGGGAGATCTTGGTCTTC. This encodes CSAAREILVF.